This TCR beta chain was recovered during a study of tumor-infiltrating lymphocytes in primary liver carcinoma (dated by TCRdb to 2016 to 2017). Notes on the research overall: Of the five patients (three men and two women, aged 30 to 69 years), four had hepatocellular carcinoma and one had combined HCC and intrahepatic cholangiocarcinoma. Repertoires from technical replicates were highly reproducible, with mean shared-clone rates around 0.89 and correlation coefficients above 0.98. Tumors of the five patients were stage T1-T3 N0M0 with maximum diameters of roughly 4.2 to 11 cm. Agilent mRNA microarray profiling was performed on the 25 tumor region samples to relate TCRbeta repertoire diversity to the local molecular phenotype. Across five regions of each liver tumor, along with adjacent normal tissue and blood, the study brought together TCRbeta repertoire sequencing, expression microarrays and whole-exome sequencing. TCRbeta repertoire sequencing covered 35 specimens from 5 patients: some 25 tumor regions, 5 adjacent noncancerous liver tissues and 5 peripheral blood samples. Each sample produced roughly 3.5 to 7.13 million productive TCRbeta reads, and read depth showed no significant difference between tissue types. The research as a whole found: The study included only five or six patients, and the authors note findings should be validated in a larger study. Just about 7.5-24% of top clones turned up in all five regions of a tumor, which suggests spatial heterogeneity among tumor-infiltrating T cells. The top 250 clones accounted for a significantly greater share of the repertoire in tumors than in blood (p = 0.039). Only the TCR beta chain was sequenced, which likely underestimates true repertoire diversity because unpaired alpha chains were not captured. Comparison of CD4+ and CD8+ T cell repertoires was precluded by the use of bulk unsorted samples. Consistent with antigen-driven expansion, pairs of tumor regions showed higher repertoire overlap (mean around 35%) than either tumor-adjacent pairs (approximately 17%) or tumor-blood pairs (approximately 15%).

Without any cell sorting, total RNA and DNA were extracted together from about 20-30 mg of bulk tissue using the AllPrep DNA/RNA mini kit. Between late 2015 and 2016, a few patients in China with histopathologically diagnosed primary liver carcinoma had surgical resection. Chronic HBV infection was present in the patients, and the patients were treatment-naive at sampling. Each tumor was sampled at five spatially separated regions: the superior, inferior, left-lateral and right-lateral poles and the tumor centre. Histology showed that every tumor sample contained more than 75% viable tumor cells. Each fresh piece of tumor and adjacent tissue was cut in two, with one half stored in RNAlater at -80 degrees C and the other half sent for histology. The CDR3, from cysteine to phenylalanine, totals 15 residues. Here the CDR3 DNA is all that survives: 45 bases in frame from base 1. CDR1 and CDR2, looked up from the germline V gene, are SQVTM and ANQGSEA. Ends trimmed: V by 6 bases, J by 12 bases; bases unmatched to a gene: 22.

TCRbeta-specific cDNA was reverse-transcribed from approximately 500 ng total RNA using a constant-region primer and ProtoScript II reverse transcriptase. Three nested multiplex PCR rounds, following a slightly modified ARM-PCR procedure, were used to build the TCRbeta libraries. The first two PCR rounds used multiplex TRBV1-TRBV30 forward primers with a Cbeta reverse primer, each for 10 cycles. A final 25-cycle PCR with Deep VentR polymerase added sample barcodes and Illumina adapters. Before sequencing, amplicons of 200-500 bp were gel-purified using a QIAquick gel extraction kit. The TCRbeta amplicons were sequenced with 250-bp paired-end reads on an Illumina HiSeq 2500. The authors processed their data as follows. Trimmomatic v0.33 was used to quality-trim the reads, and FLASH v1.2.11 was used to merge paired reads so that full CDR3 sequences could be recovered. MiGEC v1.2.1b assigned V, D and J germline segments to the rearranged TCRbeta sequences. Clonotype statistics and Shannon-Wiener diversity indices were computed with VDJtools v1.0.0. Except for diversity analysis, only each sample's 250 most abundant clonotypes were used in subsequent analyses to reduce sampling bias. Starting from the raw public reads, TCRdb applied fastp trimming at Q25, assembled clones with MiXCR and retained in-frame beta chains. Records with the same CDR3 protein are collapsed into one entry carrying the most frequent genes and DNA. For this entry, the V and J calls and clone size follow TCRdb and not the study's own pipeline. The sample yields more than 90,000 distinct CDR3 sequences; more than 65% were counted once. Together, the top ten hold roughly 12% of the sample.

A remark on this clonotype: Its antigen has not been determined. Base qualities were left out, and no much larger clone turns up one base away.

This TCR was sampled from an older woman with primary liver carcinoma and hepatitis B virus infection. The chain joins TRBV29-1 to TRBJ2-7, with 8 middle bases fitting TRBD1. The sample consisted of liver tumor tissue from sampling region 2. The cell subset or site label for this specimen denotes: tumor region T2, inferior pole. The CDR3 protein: CSVWEPTGGEYERYF. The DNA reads TGCAGCGTCTGGGAGCCCACAGGGGGAGAATACGAGAGGTACTTC.